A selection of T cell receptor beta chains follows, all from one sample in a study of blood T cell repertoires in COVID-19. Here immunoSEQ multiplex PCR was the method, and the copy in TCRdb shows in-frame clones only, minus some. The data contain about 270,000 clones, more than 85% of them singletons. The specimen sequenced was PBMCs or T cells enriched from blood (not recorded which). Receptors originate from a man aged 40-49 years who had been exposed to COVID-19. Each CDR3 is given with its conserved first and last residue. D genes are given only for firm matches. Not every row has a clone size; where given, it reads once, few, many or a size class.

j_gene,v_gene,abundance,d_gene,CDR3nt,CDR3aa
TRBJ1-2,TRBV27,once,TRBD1,TGTGCCAGCAGTTTAAGGGGACAGGGAAACTATGGCTACACCTTC,CASSLRGQGNYGYTF
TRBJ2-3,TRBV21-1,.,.,TGTGCCAGCGATGGGACTAGCGGGATGTCAGATACGCAGTATTTT,CASDGTSGMSDTQYF
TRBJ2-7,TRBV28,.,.,TGTGCCACCCAGGACAACTCCTACGAGCAGTACTTC,CATQDNSYEQYF
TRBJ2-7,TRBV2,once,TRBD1,TGTGCCAGCCGATACCAGACAGGGGGCGGTGAGCAGTACTTC,CASRYQTGGGEQYF
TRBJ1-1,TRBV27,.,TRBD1,TGTGCCAGCAGTTTAAGACAGGGACGGACTGAAGCTTTCTTT,CASSLRQGRTEAFF
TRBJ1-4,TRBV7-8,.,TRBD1,TGTGCCAGCAGCTCGTCCCGGGACAGGGGGCTGGTCGAAAAACTGTTTTTT,CASSSSRDRGLVEKLFF
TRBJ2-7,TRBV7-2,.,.,TGTGCCAGCAGCCTGGAGTTAAGCCACGCCTACGAGCAGTACTTC,CASSLELSHAYEQYF
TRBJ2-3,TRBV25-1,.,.,TGTGCCAGCAGCCCTCGAGCGACTGCAGATACGCAGTATTTT,CASSPRATADTQYF
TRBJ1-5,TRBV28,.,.,TGTGCCAGCAGTCCCTCCCCCAATCAGCCCCAGCATTTT,CASSPSPNQPQHF
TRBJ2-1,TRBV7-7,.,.,TGTGCCAGCAGCTCATCGACAGGGAGGAATGAGCAGTTCTTC,CASSSSTGRNEQFF
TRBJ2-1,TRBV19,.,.,TGTGCCAGTAGTTCTCGCGGCAATGAGCAGTTCTTC,CASSSRGNEQFF
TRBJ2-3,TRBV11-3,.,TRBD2,TGTGCCAGCAGCTTAGTAAGGGGAGGGGTAACAGATACGCAGTATTTT,CASSLVRGGVTDTQYF
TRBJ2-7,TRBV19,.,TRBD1,TGTGCCAGTAGGCAGACAGGGGCAACGAACGAGCAGTACTTC,CASRQTGATNEQYF
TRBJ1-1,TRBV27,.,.,TGTGCCAGCAGCAAATTCGGCACTGAAGCTTTCTTT,CASSKFGTEAFF
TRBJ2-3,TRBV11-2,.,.,TGTGCCAGCAGCTATATCGGGAGTCCAGATACGCAGTATTTT,CASSYIGSPDTQYF
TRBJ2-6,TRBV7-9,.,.,TGTGCCAGCAGCCCCGGGCAGGGGAAGAGTGGGGCCAACGTCCTGACTTTC,CASSPGQGKSGANVLTF
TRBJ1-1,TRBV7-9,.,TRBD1,TGTGCCAGCAGCTCCCGGACAGGAACCCTTCGAGACACTGAAGCTTTCTTT,CASSSRTGTLRDTEAFF
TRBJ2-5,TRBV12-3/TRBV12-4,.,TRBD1,TGTGCCAGCAGTGGGACAGGGCAAGAGACCCAGTACTTC,CASSGTGQETQYF
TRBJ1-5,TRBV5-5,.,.,TGTGCCAGCAGCCTAATCGGAGGAAATAGCAATCAGCCCCAGCATTTT,CASSLIGGNSNQPQHF
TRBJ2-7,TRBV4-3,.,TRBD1,TGCGCCAGCAGCCAAACTTGGGGACAGAGCTCCTACGAGCAGTACTTC,CASSQTWGQSSYEQYF
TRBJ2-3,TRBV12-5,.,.,TGTGCTAGTGGTTTGGTAACAGGCAGCACAGATACGCAGTATTTT,CASGLVTGSTDTQYF
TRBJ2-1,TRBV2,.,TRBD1,TGTGCCAGCTTGGATAGCAGGGTACAGGGGAATGAGCAGTTCTTC,CASLDSRVQGNEQFF
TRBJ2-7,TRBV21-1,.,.,TGTGCCAGCAGCAAAGTCCGGACTAGCGGGAGGTCGGGCTCCTACGAGCAGTACTTC,CASSKVRTSGRSGSYEQYF
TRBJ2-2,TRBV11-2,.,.,TGTGCCAGCAGCGCCCTTCAGGACACCGGGGAGCTGTTTTTT,CASSALQDTGELFF
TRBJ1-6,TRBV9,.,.,TGTGCCAGCAGCCGGGAGGCCGGCCGAAATTCACCCCTCCACTTT,CASSREAGRNSPLHF
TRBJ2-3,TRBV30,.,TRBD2,TGTGCCTGGAGTACCGGGACTAGCGGGAGGGCAGATACGCAGTATTTT,CAWSTGTSGRADTQYF
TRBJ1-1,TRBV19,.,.,TGTGCCAGTAGTATAATTACGGGGAACACTGAAGCTTTCTTT,CASSIITGNTEAFF
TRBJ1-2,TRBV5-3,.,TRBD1,TGTGCCAGAAGCTTGGATCGGACAGGGTGGCGTGGCTACACCTTC,CARSLDRTGWRGYTF
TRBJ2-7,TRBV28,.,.,TGTGCCAGCAGTAGCCGGAGCTACGAGCAGTACTTC,CASSSRSYEQYF
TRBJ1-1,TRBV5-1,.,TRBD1,TGCGCCAGCAGCTACAGGGGGCATGATACTGAAGCTTTCTTT,CASSYRGHDTEAFF
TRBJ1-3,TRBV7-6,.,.,TGTGCCAGCAGCTCCCTGATTGGGAGGCCTGCAAATGGGGTCGGGGCAAACACCATATATTTT,CASSSLIGRPANGVGANTIYF
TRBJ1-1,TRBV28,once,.,TGTGCCAGCAGGGACATGCCGAACACTGAAGCTTTCTTT,CASRDMPNTEAFF
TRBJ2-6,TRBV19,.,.,TGTGCCAGTAGTGCACAGGGATTTGGGGCCAACGTCCTGACTTTC,CASSAQGFGANVLTF
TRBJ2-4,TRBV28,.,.,TGTGCCAGCAGTGGCAGGGTAGGGGGCATTCAGTACTTC,CASSGRVGGIQYF
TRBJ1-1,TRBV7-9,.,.,TGTGCCAGCAGCGAGGGACACCCAAACACTGAAGCTTTCTTT,CASSEGHPNTEAFF
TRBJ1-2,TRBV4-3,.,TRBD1,TGCGCCAGCAGCCTTACCGGGACAGTAGATGGCTACACCTTC,CASSLTGTVDGYTF
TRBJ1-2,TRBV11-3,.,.,TGTGCCAGCAGCGTCACCGGGATATATGGCTACACCTTC,CASSVTGIYGYTF
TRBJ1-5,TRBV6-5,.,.,TGTGCCAGCAGTTACTCAGGGGTAAATCAGCCCCAGCATTTT,CASSYSGVNQPQHF
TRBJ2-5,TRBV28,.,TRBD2,TGTGCCAGCAGTTGGGGACTAGCGGGCGGGGAGACCCAGTACTTC,CASSWGLAGGETQYF
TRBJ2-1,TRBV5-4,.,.,TGTGCCAGCAGCTTACGGGGTTTGGGGAATGAGCAGTTCTTC,CASSLRGLGNEQFF
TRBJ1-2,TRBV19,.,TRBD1,TGTGCCAGTAGGGATACAGGGGGCTCGGACTATGGCTACACCTTC,CASRDTGGSDYGYTF
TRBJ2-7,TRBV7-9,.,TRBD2,TGTGCCAGCAGCGTCGGACTAGCTAGGTACGAGCAGTACTTC,CASSVGLARYEQYF
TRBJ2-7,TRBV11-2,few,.,TGTGCCAGCAGCTTTCCTAAGCAGTACTTC,CASSFPKQYF
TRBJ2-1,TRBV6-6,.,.,TGTGCCAGCAGTTACTTGATGGAGAATGAGCAGTTCTTC,CASSYLMENEQFF
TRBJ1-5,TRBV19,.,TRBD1,TGTGCCAGTAGTCCCACCGAGGGACAGGGGTTATATAGCAATCAGCCCCAGCATTTT,CASSPTEGQGLYSNQPQHF
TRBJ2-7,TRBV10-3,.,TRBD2,TGTGCCATCAGTACTACTAGCGCATCCTACGAGCAGTACTTC,CAISTTSASYEQYF
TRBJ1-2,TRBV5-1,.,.,TGCGCCAGCAGCTTGGTGGGAGGGGGAAACTATGGCTACACCTTC,CASSLVGGGNYGYTF
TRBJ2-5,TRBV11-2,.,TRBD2,TGTGCCACTGCGGCTAGCGGGAGGGGAGAGACCCAGTACTTC,CATAASGRGETQYF
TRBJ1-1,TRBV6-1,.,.,TGTGCCAGCAGGGAAGGACAGACGAACACTGAAGCTTTCTTT,CASREGQTNTEAFF
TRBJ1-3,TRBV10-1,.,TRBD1,TGCGCCAGCAGTGATTCGACAGGGGCTGGAAACACCATATATTTT,CASSDSTGAGNTIYF
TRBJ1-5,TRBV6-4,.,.,TGTGCCAGCAGTGAGGGGCCTAATCAGCCCCAGCATTTT,CASSEGPNQPQHF
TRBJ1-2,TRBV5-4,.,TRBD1,TGTGCCAGCAGCTTGGTAGGGGGCTACGGCTACACCTTC,CASSLVGGYGYTF
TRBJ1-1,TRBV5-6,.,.,TGTGCCAGCAGCCAGTGGTCCCCCGCGGACACTGAAGCTTTCTTT,CASSQWSPADTEAFF
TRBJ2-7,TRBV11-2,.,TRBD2,TGTGCCAGCAGCTTAACGGCAGCGGGGTACTCCTACGAGCAGTACTTC,CASSLTAAGYSYEQYF
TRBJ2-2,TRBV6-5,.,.,TGTGCCAGCAGAATAGACGGGGGGGAGCTGTTTTTT,CASRIDGGELFF